This TCR beta chain was documented in a study of T cells after posttransplantation cyclophosphamide. Using immunoSEQ multiplex PCR, the repertoire was profiled, and TCRdb retains in-frame clones only, with some absent. The repertoire has under 15,000 clones, none seen only once; the ten largest take approximately 24%. CDR1 and CDR2 from the germline V gene are SGHVS and FNYEAQ. This CDR3 is built from 14 residues. J gave up 5 bases and V 4 bases, and 6 bases lay outside the gene matches. A marrow graft followed busulfan-fludarabine conditioning, with cyclophosphamide on days +3 and +4. This clone was recorded a few times.

The V gene is TRBV7-6, the J gene TRBJ2-5, with TRBD2 matching 8 bases. The material was PBMCs, obtained after allogeneic stem cell transplant with posttransplant cyclophosphamide. This TCR was sampled from a female patient aged 40-50 years who received an allogeneic stem cell transplant from a related donor, was CMV-positive, and had acute GVHD only. Among the T cells, some may be from the graft donor. The CDR3 coding sequence is TGTGCCAGCAGCTGGGGACTAGATATGGAGACCCAGTACTTC. This gives the protein CASSWGLDMETQYF.